This T cell receptor beta chain is drawn from a study of radiation and T cells in renal cell carcinoma. Measured with immunoSEQ multiplex PCR; TCRdb has only the in-frame clones, and not every one. Among about 77,000 clones listed, over 65% were seen once. On this clone itself: Its specificity is unknown.

Time point meaning: blood 4 weeks post-SBRT, at nephrectomy. Sample treatment: 15 Gy SBRT to primary tumor, nephrectomy 4 weeks later. Nephrectomy followed 15 Gy stereotactic body radiation by 4 weeks. General study points: No pretreatment tumor biopsies were available for baseline clonotypes.

The CDR3 runs to 15 residues. V lost 6 bases and J lost 2; bases outside the gene matches: 7. CDR1 MDHEN and CDR2 SYDVKM come from the germline V gene. Source: blood, taken from a patient whose treatment included radiotherapy and nephrectomy. This chain connects TRBV28 to TRBJ2-1, with TRBD2 matching over 7 bases. The receptor was derived from an older woman with renal cell carcinoma. The CDR3: CASSPGGRTYNEQFF. In nucleotides, the CDR3 is TGTGCCAGCAGCCCTGGCGGGAGAACCTACAATGAGCAGTTCTTC.